The following is a T cell receptor (beta chain) sequence with its context. What it binds is unknown. Germline V gene lookup returns CDR1 MRHNA and CDR2 SNTAGT. V shed 6 bases and J 3 bases; nucleotides not matched to a gene: 4. The CDR3 has 14 residues. At survey level, the immunoSEQ assay was run in its v3.0 version. Assay: immunoSEQ multiplex PCR; the TCRdb copy retains only in-frame clones and omits some. The sample consists of 10,000 to 11,000 clones, about 81% of them appearing once. The data are from a study of long-term antiretroviral therapy in people with HIV. Study outcomes and limitations: ART was followed by higher diversity that remained below transplant donor controls.

This chain uses TRBV6-4 with TRBJ2-2, with 7 bases lining up with TRBD2. This TCR was sampled from a man aged 35 to 55 with HIV. Source: unsorted PBMCs, taken 1.8 years after starting antiretroviral therapy. CDR3 sequence reads: CASRREEDTGELFF. The CDR3 DNA follows: TGTGCCAGCAGACGGGAGGAGGACACCGGGGAGCTGTTTTTT.